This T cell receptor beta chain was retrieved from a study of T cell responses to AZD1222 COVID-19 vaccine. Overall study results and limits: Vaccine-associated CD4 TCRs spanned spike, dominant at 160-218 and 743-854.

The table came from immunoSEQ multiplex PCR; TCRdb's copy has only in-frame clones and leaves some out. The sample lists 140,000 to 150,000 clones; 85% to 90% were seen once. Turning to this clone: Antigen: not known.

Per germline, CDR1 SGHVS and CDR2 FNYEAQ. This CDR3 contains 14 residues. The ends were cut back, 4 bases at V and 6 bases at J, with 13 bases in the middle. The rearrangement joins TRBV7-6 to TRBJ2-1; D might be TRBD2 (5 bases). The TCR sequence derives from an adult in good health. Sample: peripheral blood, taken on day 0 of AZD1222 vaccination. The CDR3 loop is CASSSFGGGNEQFF. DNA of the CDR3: TGTGCCAGCAGCTCATTTGGCGGAGGCAATGAGCAGTTCTTC.